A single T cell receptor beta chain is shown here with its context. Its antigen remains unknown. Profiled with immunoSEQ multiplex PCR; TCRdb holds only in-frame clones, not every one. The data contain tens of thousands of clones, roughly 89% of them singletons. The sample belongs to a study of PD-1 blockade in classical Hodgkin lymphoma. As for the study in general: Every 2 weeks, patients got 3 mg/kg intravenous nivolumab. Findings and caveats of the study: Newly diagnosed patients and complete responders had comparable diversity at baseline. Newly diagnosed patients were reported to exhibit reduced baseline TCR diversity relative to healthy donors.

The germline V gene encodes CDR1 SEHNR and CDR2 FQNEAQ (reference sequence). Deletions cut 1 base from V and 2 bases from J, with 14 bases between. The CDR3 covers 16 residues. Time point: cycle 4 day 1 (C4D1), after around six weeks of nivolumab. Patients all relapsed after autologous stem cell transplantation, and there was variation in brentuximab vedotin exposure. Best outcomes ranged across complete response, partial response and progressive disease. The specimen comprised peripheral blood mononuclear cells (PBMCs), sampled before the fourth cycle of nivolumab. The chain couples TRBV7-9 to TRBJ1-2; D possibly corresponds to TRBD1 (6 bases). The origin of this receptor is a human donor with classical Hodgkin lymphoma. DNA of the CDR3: TGTGCCAGCAGCTTAGGGCGGGACACGGACAACTATGGCTACACCTTC. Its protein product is CASSLGRDTDNYGYTF.